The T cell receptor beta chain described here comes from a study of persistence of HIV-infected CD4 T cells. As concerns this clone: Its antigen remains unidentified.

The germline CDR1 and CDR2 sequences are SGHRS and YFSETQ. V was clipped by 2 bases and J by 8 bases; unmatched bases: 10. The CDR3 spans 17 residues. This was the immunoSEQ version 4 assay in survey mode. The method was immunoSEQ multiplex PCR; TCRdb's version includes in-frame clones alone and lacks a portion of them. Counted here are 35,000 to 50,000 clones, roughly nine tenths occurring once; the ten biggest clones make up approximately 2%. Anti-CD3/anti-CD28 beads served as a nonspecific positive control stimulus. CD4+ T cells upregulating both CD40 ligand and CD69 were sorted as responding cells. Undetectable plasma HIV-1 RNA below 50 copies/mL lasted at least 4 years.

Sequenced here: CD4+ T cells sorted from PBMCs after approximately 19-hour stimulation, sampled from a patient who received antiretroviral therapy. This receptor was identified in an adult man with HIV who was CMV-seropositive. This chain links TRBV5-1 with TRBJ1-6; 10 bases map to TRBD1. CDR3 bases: TGCGCCAGCAGCTTTTTGATGACAGGGGGCAATGATTCACCCCTCCACTTT. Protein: CASSFLMTGGNDSPLHF.